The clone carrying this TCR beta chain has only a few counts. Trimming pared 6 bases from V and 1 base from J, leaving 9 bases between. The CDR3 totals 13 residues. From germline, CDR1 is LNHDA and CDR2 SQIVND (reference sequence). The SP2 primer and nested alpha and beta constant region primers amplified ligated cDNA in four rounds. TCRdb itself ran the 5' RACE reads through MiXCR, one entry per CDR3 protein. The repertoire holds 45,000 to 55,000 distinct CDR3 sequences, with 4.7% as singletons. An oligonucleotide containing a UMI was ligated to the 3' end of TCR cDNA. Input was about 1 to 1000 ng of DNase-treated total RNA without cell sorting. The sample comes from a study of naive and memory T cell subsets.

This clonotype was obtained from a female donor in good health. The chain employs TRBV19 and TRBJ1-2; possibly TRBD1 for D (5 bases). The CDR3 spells CASRQDSNYGYTF. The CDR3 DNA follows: TGTGCCAGTAGACAAGACAGTAACTATGGCTACACCTTC.